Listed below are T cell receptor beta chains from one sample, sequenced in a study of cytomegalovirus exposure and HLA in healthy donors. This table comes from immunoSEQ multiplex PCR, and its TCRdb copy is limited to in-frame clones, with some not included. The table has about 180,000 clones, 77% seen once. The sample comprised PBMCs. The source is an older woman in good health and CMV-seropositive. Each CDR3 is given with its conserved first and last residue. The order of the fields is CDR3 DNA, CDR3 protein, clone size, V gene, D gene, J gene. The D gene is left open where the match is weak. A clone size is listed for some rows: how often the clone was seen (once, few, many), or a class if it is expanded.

cdr3_nt: TGTGCCAGTTCTAGGGGGGGCGGCGAGCAGTACTTC
cdr3_aa: CASSRGGGEQYF
clone_size: .
v_call: TRBV7-3
d_call: .
j_call: TRBJ2-7

cdr3_nt: TGTGCCAGCAGCGTAGGAGGCGATGGCAGGGGGCTAGGGACTGAAGCTTTCTTT
cdr3_aa: CASSVGGDGRGLGTEAFF
clone_size: once
v_call: TRBV9
d_call: TRBD1
j_call: TRBJ1-1

cdr3_nt: TGCAGCGCGCCTCGGACAGGGAAGAACACTGAAGCTTTCTTT
cdr3_aa: CSAPRTGKNTEAFF
clone_size: .
v_call: TRBV29-1
d_call: TRBD1
j_call: TRBJ1-1

cdr3_nt: TGTGCCAGCGATAGGGAGTTAGCCAAAAACAGTCAGTACTTC
cdr3_aa: CASDRELAKNSQYF
clone_size: few
v_call: TRBV7-9
d_call: .
j_call: TRBJ2-4

cdr3_nt: TGTGCCAGCAGCGCCCAGGGGGCAGGCAATCAGCCCCAGCATTTT
cdr3_aa: CASSAQGAGNQPQHF
clone_size: .
v_call: TRBV9
d_call: TRBD1
j_call: TRBJ1-5

cdr3_nt: TGCGCCAGCAGCCAAGACGGGACTAGCTACAATGAGCAGTTCTTC
cdr3_aa: CASSQDGTSYNEQFF
clone_size: .
v_call: TRBV4-1
d_call: TRBD2
j_call: TRBJ2-1

cdr3_nt: TGTGCCAGTAGTATAGAATCCCAGGGAGGGAACATTCAGTACTTC
cdr3_aa: CASSIESQGGNIQYF
clone_size: few
v_call: TRBV19
d_call: TRBD2
j_call: TRBJ2-4

cdr3_nt: TGTGCCAGCAGTTTAAGGACAGGGAGGAACACTGAAGCTTTCTTT
cdr3_aa: CASSLRTGRNTEAFF
clone_size: .
v_call: TRBV28
d_call: TRBD1
j_call: TRBJ1-1

cdr3_nt: TGTGCCAGCAGAAGCTTACGGGGGGAGGGGAACGAGCAGTACTTC
cdr3_aa: CASRSLRGEGNEQYF
clone_size: .
v_call: TRBV2
d_call: TRBD2
j_call: TRBJ2-7

cdr3_nt: TGTGCCAGCAGTTATACTAGCGGGGGGGCCGTAGATACGCAGTATTTT
cdr3_aa: CASSYTSGGAVDTQYF
clone_size: few
v_call: TRBV7-9
d_call: TRBD2
j_call: TRBJ2-3

cdr3_nt: TGTGCCAGCAGCTTAACTGCGAACACTGAAGCTTTCTTT
cdr3_aa: CASSLTANTEAFF
clone_size: .
v_call: TRBV7-2
d_call: .
j_call: TRBJ1-1

cdr3_nt: TGTGCCAGCCTGGGGAGTAGCGCAGGACAGATGGGCTACGAGCAGTACTTC
cdr3_aa: CASLGSSAGQMGYEQYF
clone_size: .
v_call: TRBV28
d_call: .
j_call: TRBJ2-7

cdr3_nt: TGTGCCAGCAGCTTGGACAGGGTATTCAATTCACCCCTCCACTTT
cdr3_aa: CASSLDRVFNSPLHF
clone_size: .
v_call: TRBV5-6
d_call: .
j_call: TRBJ1-6

cdr3_nt: TGTGCCAGCAGTGAAGTCGGCGGTAATCAGCCCCAGCATTTT
cdr3_aa: CASSEVGGNQPQHF
clone_size: .
v_call: TRBV6-1
d_call: .
j_call: TRBJ1-5

cdr3_nt: TGTGCCAGTAGTAGACAGGGGGCAGGAGCTTTCTTT
cdr3_aa: CASSRQGAGAFF
clone_size: .
v_call: TRBV19
d_call: TRBD1
j_call: TRBJ1-1

cdr3_nt: TGCGCCAGCAGCCCGCGGACAGATCCAACTAATGAAAAACTGTTTTTT
cdr3_aa: CASSPRTDPTNEKLFF
clone_size: .
v_call: TRBV5-1
d_call: .
j_call: TRBJ1-4

cdr3_nt: TGTGCCAGCAGCTATGGACAGGGCTACGGCTACACCTTC
cdr3_aa: CASSYGQGYGYTF
clone_size: .
v_call: TRBV7-9
d_call: TRBD1
j_call: TRBJ1-2

cdr3_nt: TGTGCCAGCAGTGATCCGGGGGGGCGCGCAGATACGCAGTATTTT
cdr3_aa: CASSDPGGRADTQYF
clone_size: .
v_call: TRBV6-1
d_call: TRBD2
j_call: TRBJ2-3

cdr3_nt: TGTGCCAGCAGCCCGGACAGGGGTGAAAAACTGTTTTTT
cdr3_aa: CASSPDRGEKLFF
clone_size: .
v_call: TRBV5-4
d_call: TRBD1
j_call: TRBJ1-4

cdr3_nt: TGCGCCAGCAGCCCAGGACTAGCGGGAAACTACGAGCAGTACTTC
cdr3_aa: CASSPGLAGNYEQYF
clone_size: .
v_call: TRBV5-1
d_call: TRBD2
j_call: TRBJ2-7

cdr3_nt: TGTGCCAGCAGCCTCAGACTAGCGGGAAAAATCGGGGAGCTGTTTTTT
cdr3_aa: CASSLRLAGKIGELFF
clone_size: few
v_call: TRBV9
d_call: TRBD2
j_call: TRBJ2-2

cdr3_nt: TGTGCCAGTACCCTCGGGACTAGCGGGGGCTACGAGCAGTACTTC
cdr3_aa: CASTLGTSGGYEQYF
clone_size: .
v_call: TRBV19
d_call: TRBD2
j_call: TRBJ2-7

cdr3_nt: TGTGCCAGCAGCTTATCAACGGGACAGGGTTACGGGGAGCTGTTTTTT
cdr3_aa: CASSLSTGQGYGELFF
clone_size: .
v_call: TRBV7-8
d_call: TRBD1
j_call: TRBJ2-2

cdr3_nt: TGTGCCAGCTCACCACCATCCGGGACACAGAACACCGGGGAGCTGTTTTTT
cdr3_aa: CASSPPSGTQNTGELFF
clone_size: .
v_call: TRBV18
d_call: .
j_call: TRBJ2-2

cdr3_nt: TGCGCCAGCAGCTTGGGCGGGGGCACAGGGACCCAGTACTTC
cdr3_aa: CASSLGGGTGTQYF
clone_size: .
v_call: TRBV5-1
d_call: .
j_call: TRBJ2-5

cdr3_nt: TGCGCCAGCAACCGGGAGGGGCGCCTGAACACTGAAGCTTTCTTT
cdr3_aa: CASNREGRLNTEAFF
clone_size: .
v_call: TRBV5-1
d_call: .
j_call: TRBJ1-1

cdr3_nt: TGTGCCAGCAGCTTAGCTGGGGCTTCCCAAGAGACCCAGTACTTC
cdr3_aa: CASSLAGASQETQYF
clone_size: few
v_call: TRBV11-1
d_call: .
j_call: TRBJ2-5

cdr3_nt: TGTGCCAGCAGTCATGGGTTCGGACAGGGAGATTACCCAACCCAGTACTTC
cdr3_aa: CASSHGFGQGDYPTQYF
clone_size: .
v_call: TRBV7-2
d_call: TRBD1
j_call: TRBJ2-5

cdr3_nt: TGTGCCAGCTCCACTTGGAGGAGTCCTGCAACTAATGAAAAACTGTTTTTT
cdr3_aa: CASSTWRSPATNEKLFF
clone_size: once
v_call: TRBV28
d_call: .
j_call: TRBJ1-4

cdr3_nt: TGTGCCAGCAGTTACTCTAGGACAGGGGATTCACCCCTCCACTTT
cdr3_aa: CASSYSRTGDSPLHF
clone_size: .
v_call: TRBV6-5
d_call: TRBD1
j_call: TRBJ1-6

cdr3_nt: TGTGCCAGTAGTACCAGCGGGGCAACGCAGTTCTTC
cdr3_aa: CASSTSGATQFF
clone_size: .
v_call: TRBV19
d_call: TRBD2
j_call: TRBJ2-1

cdr3_nt: TGTGCCAGCAGCCTATCTGCTAACTATGGCTACACCTTC
cdr3_aa: CASSLSANYGYTF
clone_size: few
v_call: TRBV6-5
d_call: .
j_call: TRBJ1-2

cdr3_nt: TGTGCCAGCAGCTTAGCGTGGGGGACAAGTCAAGAGACCCAGTACTTC
cdr3_aa: CASSLAWGTSQETQYF
clone_size: .
v_call: TRBV7-9
d_call: .
j_call: TRBJ2-5

cdr3_nt: TGTGCCAGCTCCCCCTTGGAAAAACTGTTTTTT
cdr3_aa: CASSPLEKLFF
clone_size: .
v_call: TRBV2
d_call: .
j_call: TRBJ1-4

cdr3_nt: TGTGCCATCAGTGAGTCCCGAGGAGTCCTTCAAGAGACCCAGTACTTC
cdr3_aa: CAISESRGVLQETQYF
clone_size: .
v_call: TRBV10-3
d_call: .
j_call: TRBJ2-5

cdr3_nt: TGTGCCAGCAGCTACGGAACAGGGGAAAAACTGTTTTTT
cdr3_aa: CASSYGTGEKLFF
clone_size: .
v_call: TRBV7-9
d_call: .
j_call: TRBJ1-4

cdr3_nt: TGTGCCAGCAGCATGGCCGTGGACTACCACTTC
cdr3_aa: CASSMAVDYHF
clone_size: .
v_call: TRBV14
d_call: .
j_call: TRBJ1-2

cdr3_nt: TGTGCCAGCAGATCACAGGGGGCCTATGGCTACACCTTC
cdr3_aa: CASRSQGAYGYTF
clone_size: once
v_call: TRBV27
d_call: TRBD1
j_call: TRBJ1-2

cdr3_nt: TGTGCCAGTAGTATAGGCGCGAACACTGAAGCTTTCTTT
cdr3_aa: CASSIGANTEAFF
clone_size: .
v_call: TRBV19
d_call: .
j_call: TRBJ1-1

cdr3_nt: TGTGCCTGGAGTCCGGGAGGGGTATCACTTTACAATGAGCAGTTCTTC
cdr3_aa: CAWSPGGVSLYNEQFF
clone_size: .
v_call: TRBV30
d_call: TRBD2
j_call: TRBJ2-1

cdr3_nt: TGCGCCAGCAGCTTGGTAGGGCGGGCAGGCGGGCCAAATTCACCCCTCCACTTT
cdr3_aa: CASSLVGRAGGPNSPLHF
clone_size: .
v_call: TRBV5-1
d_call: .
j_call: TRBJ1-6

cdr3_nt: TGTGCCTGGGGAGGGGTAGGGTATGGCTACACCTTC
cdr3_aa: CAWGGVGYGYTF
clone_size: .
v_call: TRBV30
d_call: .
j_call: TRBJ1-2

cdr3_nt: TGTGCCAGCAGTAAACCCCCGGGGGATAGGACCCTCCACTTT
cdr3_aa: CASSKPPGDRTLHF
clone_size: few
v_call: TRBV28
d_call: .
j_call: TRBJ1-6

cdr3_nt: TGTGCCAGCGGGACAGGGCAGCCCCAGCATTTT
cdr3_aa: CASGTGQPQHF
clone_size: few
v_call: TRBV6-6
d_call: TRBD1
j_call: TRBJ1-5

cdr3_nt: TGTGCCAGTAGTATGGAGGCAGGCATAAAAAACAGTCAGTACTTC
cdr3_aa: CASSMEAGIKNSQYF
clone_size: once
v_call: TRBV19
d_call: .
j_call: TRBJ2-4

cdr3_nt: TGCGCCAGCAGCTTGAGGCTAGCGGGAGGGGTTAAAAACAGTCAGTACTTC
cdr3_aa: CASSLRLAGGVKNSQYF
clone_size: .
v_call: TRBV5-1
d_call: TRBD2
j_call: TRBJ2-4

cdr3_nt: TGTGCCAGCAGTTACTCGGACAGGGTTGCCAAAAACATTCAGTACTTC
cdr3_aa: CASSYSDRVAKNIQYF
clone_size: .
v_call: TRBV6-5
d_call: TRBD1
j_call: TRBJ2-4

cdr3_nt: TGTGCCAGCAGCCCCTGGACAGGGGGAACTGAAGCTTTCTTT
cdr3_aa: CASSPWTGGTEAFF
clone_size: .
v_call: TRBV27
d_call: TRBD1
j_call: TRBJ1-1

cdr3_nt: TGTGCCAGCAGCGCCCGCGGGAGCGCTCTTAGGTCGCAGTATTTT
cdr3_aa: CASSARGSALRSQYF
clone_size: .
v_call: TRBV9
d_call: TRBD2
j_call: TRBJ2-3

cdr3_nt: TGTGCTAGCAGCTTAAGCGCTTCCTACGAGCAGTACTTC
cdr3_aa: CASSLSASYEQYF
clone_size: .
v_call: TRBV7-7
d_call: .
j_call: TRBJ2-7

cdr3_nt: TGTGCCAGCAGCTTGGAGCTAGCGGGGCACACAGATACGCAGTATTTT
cdr3_aa: CASSLELAGHTDTQYF
clone_size: .
v_call: TRBV5-4
d_call: TRBD2
j_call: TRBJ2-3

cdr3_nt: TGTGCCAGCAGCTCCGTGGGGCAGGGGGATGGCTACACCTTC
cdr3_aa: CASSSVGQGDGYTF
clone_size: few
v_call: TRBV5-6
d_call: TRBD1
j_call: TRBJ1-2

cdr3_nt: TGTGCCAGCAGTCCTAGCGGGTATGGCTACACCTTC
cdr3_aa: CASSPSGYGYTF
clone_size: .
v_call: TRBV28
d_call: .
j_call: TRBJ1-2

cdr3_nt: TGTGCCAGCAGTATAAACAATGAGCAGTTCTTC
cdr3_aa: CASSINNEQFF
clone_size: .
v_call: TRBV25-1
d_call: .
j_call: TRBJ2-1

cdr3_nt: TGTGCCAGCAGTGAAACAACAGCTAGCACAGATACGCAGTATTTT
cdr3_aa: CASSETTASTDTQYF
clone_size: .
v_call: TRBV2
d_call: .
j_call: TRBJ2-3

cdr3_nt: TGTGCCAGCAGTTTTTTTAGCGGGAGGTCGCCAGAGCAGTTCTTC
cdr3_aa: CASSFFSGRSPEQFF
clone_size: .
v_call: TRBV28
d_call: TRBD2
j_call: TRBJ2-1

cdr3_nt: TGTGCCAGCAGCGCGACAGGGATCAACTCTGGAAACACCATATATTTT
cdr3_aa: CASSATGINSGNTIYF
clone_size: .
v_call: TRBV9
d_call: TRBD1
j_call: TRBJ1-3

cdr3_nt: TGCGCCAGCAGCTTGGCCGGCCCTAGCGGCTACAATGAGCAGTTCTTC
cdr3_aa: CASSLAGPSGYNEQFF
clone_size: .
v_call: TRBV5-1
d_call: TRBD2
j_call: TRBJ2-1